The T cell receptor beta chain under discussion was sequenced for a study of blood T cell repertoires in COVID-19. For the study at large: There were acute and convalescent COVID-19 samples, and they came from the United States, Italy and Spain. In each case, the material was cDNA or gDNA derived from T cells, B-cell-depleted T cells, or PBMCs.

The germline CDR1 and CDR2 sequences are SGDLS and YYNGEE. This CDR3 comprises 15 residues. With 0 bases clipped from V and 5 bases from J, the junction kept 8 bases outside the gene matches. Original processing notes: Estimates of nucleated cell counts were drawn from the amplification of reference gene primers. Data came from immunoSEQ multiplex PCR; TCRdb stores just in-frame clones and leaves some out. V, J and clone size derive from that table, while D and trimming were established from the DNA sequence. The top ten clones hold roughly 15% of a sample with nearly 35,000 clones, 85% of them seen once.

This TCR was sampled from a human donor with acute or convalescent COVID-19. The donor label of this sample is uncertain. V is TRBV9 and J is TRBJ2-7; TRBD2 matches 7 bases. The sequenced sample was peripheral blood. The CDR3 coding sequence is TGTGCCAGCAGCGTAGATACCGGGAGGTTGAACGAGCAGTACTTC. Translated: CASSVDTGRLNEQYF.